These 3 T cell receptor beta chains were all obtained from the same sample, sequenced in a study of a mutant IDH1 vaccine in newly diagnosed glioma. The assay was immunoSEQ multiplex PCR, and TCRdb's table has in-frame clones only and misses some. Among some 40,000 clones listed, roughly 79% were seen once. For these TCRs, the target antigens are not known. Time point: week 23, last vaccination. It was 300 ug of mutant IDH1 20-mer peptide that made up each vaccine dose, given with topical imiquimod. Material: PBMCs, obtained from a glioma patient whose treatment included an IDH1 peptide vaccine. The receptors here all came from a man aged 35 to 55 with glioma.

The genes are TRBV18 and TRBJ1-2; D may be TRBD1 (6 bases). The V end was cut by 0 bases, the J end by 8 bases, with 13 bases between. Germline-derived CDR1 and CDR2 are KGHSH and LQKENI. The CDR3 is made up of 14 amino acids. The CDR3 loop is CASSPPRDMGGYTF. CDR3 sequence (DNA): TGTGCCAGCTCACCACCGCGGGACATGGGAGGCTACACCTTC.

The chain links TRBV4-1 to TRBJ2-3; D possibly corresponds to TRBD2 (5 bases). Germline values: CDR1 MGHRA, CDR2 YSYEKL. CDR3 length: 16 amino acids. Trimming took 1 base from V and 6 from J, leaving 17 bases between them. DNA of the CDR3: TGCGCCAGCAGCCAAGGCGATCACGAGGGCCGGGATACGCAGTATTTT. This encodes CASSQGDHEGRDTQYF.

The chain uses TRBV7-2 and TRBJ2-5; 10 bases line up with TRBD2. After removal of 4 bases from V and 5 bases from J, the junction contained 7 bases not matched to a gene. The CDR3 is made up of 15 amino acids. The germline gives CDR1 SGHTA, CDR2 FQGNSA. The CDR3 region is CASSSQRGGRETQYF. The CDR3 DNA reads TGTGCCAGCAGCTCCCAGCGGGGGGGCCGGGAGACCCAGTACTTC.